This TCR beta chain was identified during a study of T cell repertoires in cytomegalovirus infection. TCRdb used MiXCR to reprocess the reads, holding one entry per CDR3 protein. This sample has around 750,000 distinct CDR3 sequences, with 32% found just once. Looked up from germline, CDR1 is MDHEN and CDR2 is SYDVKM. The CDR3 contains 14 residues. The V gene end was trimmed by 5 bases and the J gene end by 6 bases; junction bases not matched to a gene: 4. Note on this clonotype: Antigen unknown.

The sequencing used cultured CD8+ T cells from PBMCs, collected from culture after CMV antigen stimulation. The chain has TRBV28 and TRBJ1-4, with 9 bases matching TRBD1. This clonotype originated in a human donor in good health (CMV status not recorded). Some clones in this sample may be carry-over from other donors' samples. CDR3 sequence (DNA): TGTGCCAGCAGTCGACAGGGGGAAGATGAAAAACTGTTTTTT. It encodes CASSRQGEDEKLFF.